The entry below gives a single T cell receptor beta chain sequence along with its context. The assay was immunoSEQ multiplex PCR, and TCRdb's table has in-frame clones only and misses some. The sample includes roughly 160,000 clones, roughly 88% of them seen just once. The sample originates from a study of control samples from healthy donors and cancer patients. The CDR3 has 14 amino acids. Germline V CDR1 and CDR2: SGHRS, YFSETQ. Trimming shortened V by 2 bases and J by 0 bases, and 7 bases separated the two germline ends. The V and J genes are TRBV5-1 and TRBJ2-3; no clear D gene. The sequencing input was blood. The TCR was taken from a young woman in good health. CDR3: CASSFGPSTDTQYF. The CDR3 nucleotides read TGCGCCAGCAGCTTTGGGCCCAGCACAGATACGCAGTATTTT. Full variable domain (missing parts from reference TRBV5-1 and TRBJ2-3): KAGVTQTPRYLIKTRGQQVTLSCSPISGHRSVSWYQQTPGQGLQFLFEYFSETQRNKGNFPGRFSGRQFSNSRSEMNVSTLELGDSALYLCASSFGPSTDTQYFGPGTRLTVL.